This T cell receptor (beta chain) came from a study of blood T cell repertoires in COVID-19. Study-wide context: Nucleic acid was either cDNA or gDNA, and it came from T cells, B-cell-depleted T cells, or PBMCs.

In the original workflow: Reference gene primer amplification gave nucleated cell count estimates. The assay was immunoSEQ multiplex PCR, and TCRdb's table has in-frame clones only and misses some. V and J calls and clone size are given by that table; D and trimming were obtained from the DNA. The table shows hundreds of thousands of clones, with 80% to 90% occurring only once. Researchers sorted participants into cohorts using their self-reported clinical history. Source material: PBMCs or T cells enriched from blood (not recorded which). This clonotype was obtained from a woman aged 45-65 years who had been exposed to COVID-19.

The DNA for the CDR3 is TGTGCCAGCAGTGTTGGGGGAGGTCTAGGGCCCCAGCATTTT. It translates to CASSVGGGLGPQHF. The V call is TRBV6-4, the J call TRBJ1-5; D might be TRBD1 (5 bases). V was shortened by 4 bases and J by 9 bases, with 16 bases between the two germline ends. CDR3 length: 14 residues. Germline CDR1 is MRHNA and CDR2 is SNTAGT.